This T cell receptor beta chain was obtained from a study of blood T cell repertoires in COVID-19. Trimming left V 3 bases short and J 0 bases short, with 7 bases between. The germline gives CDR1 LNHDA, CDR2 SQIVND (reference sequence). The CDR3 has 14 residues. Profiled with immunoSEQ multiplex PCR; TCRdb holds only in-frame clones, not every one. The sample contains over 65,000 clones, 75% to 95% of which appear only once. Source material: peripheral blood. This chain connects TRBV19 to TRBJ2-3, with D maybe TRBD2 (6 bases). The sequence came from a human donor in a cohort sampled during active COVID-19. The CDR3 loop reads CASSIRGSTDTQYF. DNA for the CDR3: TGTGCCAGTAGTATTCGGGGGAGCACAGATACGCAGTATTTT. Full variable domain (remainder filled in from reference TRBV19 and TRBJ2-3): DGGITQSPKYLFRKEGQNVTLSCEQNLNHDAMYWYRQDPGQGLRLIYYSQIVNDFQKGDIAEGYSVSREKKESFPLTVTSAQKNPTAFYLCASSIRGSTDTQYFGPGTRLTVL.